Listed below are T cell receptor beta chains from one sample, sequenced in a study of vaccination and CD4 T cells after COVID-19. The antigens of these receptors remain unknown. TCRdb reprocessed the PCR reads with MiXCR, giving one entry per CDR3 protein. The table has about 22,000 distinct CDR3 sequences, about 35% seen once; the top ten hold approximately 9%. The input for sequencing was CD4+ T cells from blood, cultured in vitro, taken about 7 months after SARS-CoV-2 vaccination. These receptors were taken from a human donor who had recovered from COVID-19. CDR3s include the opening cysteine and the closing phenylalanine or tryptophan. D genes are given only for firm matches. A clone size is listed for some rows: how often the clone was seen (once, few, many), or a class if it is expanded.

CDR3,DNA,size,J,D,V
CASSYSPFNGYTF,TGTGCCAGCAGTTACTCACCGTTTAATGGCTACACCTTC,-,TRBJ1-2,-,TRBV6-5
CAIQRSTLNYGYTF,TGTGCCATCCAACGGTCCACCCTTAACTATGGCTACACCTTC,-,TRBJ1-2,-,TRBV10-3
CASRALGANQETQYF,TGTGCCAGCAGAGCGCTGGGGGCAAACCAAGAGACCCAGTACTTC,few,TRBJ2-5,-,TRBV6-1
CASSTSDRGGPYGYTF,TGTGCCAGCAGTACCTCGGACAGGGGGGGACCCTATGGCTACACCTTC,few,TRBJ1-2,TRBD1,TRBV6-1
CASSYREDSGYTF,TGTGCCAGCTCATATCGGGAGGACAGCGGCTACACCTTC,-,TRBJ1-2,-,TRBV19
CSAREGFDSPLHF,TGCAGTGCTAGAGAAGGGTTTGATTCACCCCTCCACTTT,-,TRBJ1-6,-,TRBV20-1
CASSLFPTNSNEQFF,TGTGCCAGCAGTTTATTCCCCACCAACAGCAATGAGCAGTTCTTC,-,TRBJ2-1,-,TRBV28
CSASGYFSNQPQHF,TGCAGTGCTAGCGGGTATTTCAGCAATCAGCCCCAGCATTTT,-,TRBJ1-5,-,TRBV20-1
CAISGTARGLYEQYF,TGTGCCATCAGTGGGACGGCGAGGGGACTCTACGAGCAGTACTTC,few,TRBJ2-7,-,TRBV10-3
CASSLNEGQEQYF,TGTGCCAGCAGCCTTAATGAGGGTCAGGAGCAGTACTTC,few,TRBJ2-7,-,TRBV7-6
CASSLAPSYSSGANVLTF,TGTGCCAGCAGCTTAGCGCCCAGCTACAGCTCTGGGGCCAACGTCCTGACTTTC,few,TRBJ2-6,-,TRBV7-8
CASSPAQPGGYTF,TGTGCCAGCAGCCCCGCGCAGCCGGGGGGCTACACCTTC,-,TRBJ1-2,-,TRBV7-9
CASSQLLDSRPSRVPHEQYF,TGTGCCAGCAGCCAATTACTGGACTCAAGGCCCAGTAGGGTCCCCCACGAGCAGTACTTC,-,TRBJ2-7,-,TRBV7-8
CASSKTSGGNYGYTF,TGTGCCAGCAGTAAGACGAGTGGGGGGAACTATGGCTACACCTTC,-,TRBJ1-2,-,TRBV28
CASSLEQSYYGYTF,TGTGCCAGCAGCTTAGAGCAGAGCTACTATGGCTACACCTTC,-,TRBJ1-2,-,TRBV7-2
CASSEGTALGQPQHF,TGTGCCAGCAGCGAGGGGACCGCTTTGGGGCAGCCCCAGCATTTT,-,TRBJ1-5,-,TRBV7-6
CATQGAEQPQHF,TGTGCCACCCAGGGGGCAGAACAGCCCCAGCATTTT,few,TRBJ1-5,TRBD1,TRBV10-3
CASTNGEGPYEQYF,TGTGCCAGCACCAACGGAGAGGGACCCTACGAGCAGTACTTC,-,TRBJ2-7,-,TRBV6-1
CSVPKPRGETQYF,TGCAGTGTCCCGAAACCGCGGGGGGAGACCCAGTACTTC,few,TRBJ2-5,TRBD2,TRBV20-1
CASRVRPLYEQFF,TGTGCCAGCAGAGTTAGACCCCTCTATGAGCAGTTCTTC,-,TRBJ2-1,-,TRBV6-2/TRBV6-3
CASSLGGSGTDTQYF,TGTGCCAGCAGCTTAGGAGGATCGGGCACAGATACGCAGTATTTT,few,TRBJ2-3,-,TRBV7-6
CASRPLRLAGDYEQYF,TGTGCCAGCAGGCCCCTTCGACTAGCGGGCGACTACGAGCAGTACTTC,few,TRBJ2-7,TRBD2,TRBV6-1
CASRRLAGGYETQYF,TGTGCCAGCAGACGACTAGCAGGAGGGTACGAGACCCAGTACTTC,-,TRBJ2-5,TRBD2,TRBV6-2/TRBV6-3
CASSPRTSGSSYEQYF,TGTGCCAGCAGCCCTCGGACTAGCGGAAGCTCCTACGAGCAGTACTTC,-,TRBJ2-7,TRBD2,TRBV7-2
CSARGLAGPSYEQYF,TGCAGTGCTAGAGGACTAGCGGGACCTAGCTACGAGCAGTACTTC,-,TRBJ2-7,TRBD2,TRBV20-1
CASSLGMGLPGGNEQFF,TGTGCCAGCAGCTTAGGGATGGGACTACCCGGGGGGAATGAGCAGTTCTTC,-,TRBJ2-1,TRBD2,TRBV11-3
CAWTTDYNSPLHF,TGTGCCTGGACAACCGATTATAATTCACCCCTCCACTTT,-,TRBJ1-6,-,TRBV30
CSALPATSNYNSPLHF,TGCAGTGCTCTTCCGGCGACCTCTAACTATAATTCACCCCTCCACTTT,few,TRBJ1-6,-,TRBV20-1
CASSPTGQGPAYF,TGTGCCAGCAGCCCTACGGGACAGGGCCCCGCGTATTTT,-,TRBJ2-3,TRBD1,TRBV7-2
CASSPNRNSPLHF,TGTGCCAGCTCACCAAATAGGAATTCACCCCTCCACTTT,-,TRBJ1-6,-,TRBV18
CASSFLYGSQETQYF,TGTGCCAGCAGCTTCCTTTATGGGTCCCAAGAGACCCAGTACTTC,-,TRBJ2-5,-,TRBV5-8
CASSAGLAGGTYNEQFF,TGTGCCAGCAGCGCGGGACTAGCGGGAGGGACCTACAATGAGCAGTTCTTC,-,TRBJ2-1,TRBD2,TRBV7-2
CASSPTGSPGTDTQYF,TGTGCCAGCAGCCCAACCGGCTCACCGGGCACAGATACGCAGTATTTT,few,TRBJ2-3,-,TRBV7-3
CASKGVVNVLTF,TGTGCCAGCAAAGGGGTTGTCAACGTCCTGACTTTC,-,TRBJ2-6,-,TRBV7-2
CASSLGGQQYF,TGTGCCAGCAGTTTAGGAGGACAGCAGTACTTC,few,TRBJ2-7,-,TRBV6-5
CASSLAPRTGQKTQYF,TGTGCCAGCAGCTTGGCCCCCCGTACAGGGCAGAAGACCCAGTACTTC,few,TRBJ2-5,-,TRBV5-4
CAISENRGYGYTF,TGTGCCATCAGTGAGAACAGGGGATATGGCTACACCTTC,few,TRBJ1-2,TRBD1,TRBV10-3
CSAKGVTDTQYF,TGCAGTGCTAAAGGAGTCACAGATACGCAGTATTTT,few,TRBJ2-3,-,TRBV20-1
CSARLAANEQFF,TGCAGTGCTAGACTAGCGGCCAATGAGCAGTTCTTC,-,TRBJ2-1,TRBD2,TRBV20-1
CASTASRDRVNEQFF,TGTGCCAGCACCGCGAGCCGGGACAGGGTGAATGAGCAGTTCTTC,few,TRBJ2-1,TRBD1,TRBV27
CASSGLAQETQYF,TGTGCCAGCAGCGGACTAGCCCAAGAGACCCAGTACTTC,-,TRBJ2-5,TRBD2,TRBV7-8
CATSDGLAGVSNEQFF,TGTGCCACCAGTGACGGACTAGCGGGAGTCAGCAATGAGCAGTTCTTC,-,TRBJ2-1,TRBD2,TRBV24-1
CASSKNVGYQETQYF,TGCGCCAGCAGCAAGAACGTTGGGTACCAAGAGACCCAGTACTTC,-,TRBJ2-5,-,TRBV7-9
CASSYSRAATQHF,TGTGCCAGCAGTTACTCCCGGGCGGCGACCCAACATTTT,-,TRBJ1-5,-,TRBV6-5
CASSLGRDYNEQFF,TGTGCCAGCAGCTTGGGGAGGGACTACAATGAGCAGTTCTTC,-,TRBJ2-1,TRBD2,TRBV7-3
CASSLQGTVAGELFF,TGTGCCAGCAGCTTACAGGGGACGGTAGCCGGGGAGCTGTTTTTT,-,TRBJ2-2,-,TRBV7-2
CASSVGTGGETQYF,TGTGCCAGTAGCGTTGGGACAGGGGGAGAGACCCAGTACTTC,medium-sized,TRBJ2-5,TRBD1,TRBV19
CSASRESYNSPLHF,TGCAGTGCAAGCCGGGAGTCTTATAATTCACCCCTCCACTTT,-,TRBJ1-6,-,TRBV20-1
CASKGTYFQPQHF,TGTGCCAGCAAAGGGACCTACTTCCAGCCCCAGCATTTT,large,TRBJ1-5,-,TRBV27
CSAGTGVSSGANVLTF,TGCAGTGCCGGGACAGGGGTTTCCTCTGGGGCCAACGTCCTGACTTTC,medium-sized,TRBJ2-6,TRBD1,TRBV20-1
CSARELGRGSYEQYF,TGCAGTGCTAGGGAGCTGGGGAGAGGGTCCTACGAGCAGTACTTC,-,TRBJ2-7,-,TRBV20-1
CSARDRLRTYGYTF,TGCAGTGCTAGAGATCGCTTGAGGACCTATGGCTACACCTTC,few,TRBJ1-2,-,TRBV20-1
CAISESTGTMNTEAFF,TGTGCCATCAGTGAGTCGACCGGGACAATGAACACTGAAGCTTTCTTT,-,TRBJ1-1,-,TRBV10-3
CASRRGKTEGQPQHF,TGTGCCAGCAGACGCGGGAAGACAGAGGGTCAGCCCCAGCATTTT,-,TRBJ1-5,-,TRBV6-1
CSARGRESQPQHF,TGCAGTGCTAGGGGCAGGGAAAGCCAGCCCCAGCATTTT,medium-sized,TRBJ1-5,-,TRBV20-1
CASSSGGDEQYF,TGTGCCAGCAGCTCCGGGGGTGACGAGCAGTACTTC,-,TRBJ2-7,-,TRBV5-4
CASSREGLAANYEQYF,TGTGCCAGCTCACGAGAGGGACTAGCGGCAAACTACGAGCAGTACTTC,once,TRBJ2-7,TRBD2,TRBV18